This TCR beta chain derives from a study of cytomegalovirus exposure and HLA in healthy donors. Turning to the study itself: From donors who were HLA-typed, an early data release held 75 million to 85 million unique TCRs. Regarding the study as a whole: According to a later analysis, most TCR beta chains associated with CMV appeared HLA-restricted. An analysis was carried out later, and it reportedly showed fewer N-insertions in an Asian-associated ancestry cluster than the approximately 610-donor mean. The study dropped some indistinguishable V segments, TRBV6-2 and TRBV6-3 among them.

Amplification used 60 Vbeta primers and 13 Jbeta primers. The assay was immunoSEQ multiplex PCR, and TCRdb's table has in-frame clones only and misses some. This table has some 90,000 clones, over 60% appearing once. This clone was observed a handful of times. The antigen remains undetermined. Germline CDR1 SGHKS, CDR2 YYEKEE (reference sequence). The V end was cut by 3 bases, the J end by 1 base, with 8 bases between. The CDR3 is 14 residues long. The J gene is TRBJ1-5, the V gene TRBV5-5; D unresolved. The sequence was obtained from a man aged 40-49 years in good health and CMV-seronegative. The sequenced sample consisted of PBMCs. The CDR3: CASSSSPSNQPQHF. The CDR3 DNA follows: TGTGCCAGCAGCTCTAGCCCCAGCAATCAGCCCCAGCATTTT.